This TCR beta chain was recorded in a study of OX40 agonist ivuxolimab in advanced cancers. The table lists this clone with a count of one. Its cognate antigen is unknown. Overall study findings and caveats: Averaged across samples, CD8+ T cells carried more expanded clones than CD4+ did.

Using immunoSEQ multiplex PCR, the repertoire was profiled, and TCRdb retains in-frame clones only, with some absent. The table has approximately 160,000 clones, under 95% seen once. The trim removed 7 bases at V and 5 bases at J, leaving 7 bases unmatched. Germline V CDR1 and CDR2: MNHEY, SVGAGI. This CDR3 spans 13 amino acids. The origin of this receptor is an adult with an advanced solid tumor such as melanoma, head and neck, liver or kidney cancer. The sample was CD4+ or CD8+ T cells sorted from blood, taken in a trial of the OX40 agonist ivuxolimab. The J gene is TRBJ2-7, the V gene TRBV6-5, with 8 bases that match TRBD2. The CDR3 nucleotides read TGTGCCAGCAACCCGTCCGGGGGGGACGAGCAGTACTTC. Its protein is CASNPSGGDEQYF.